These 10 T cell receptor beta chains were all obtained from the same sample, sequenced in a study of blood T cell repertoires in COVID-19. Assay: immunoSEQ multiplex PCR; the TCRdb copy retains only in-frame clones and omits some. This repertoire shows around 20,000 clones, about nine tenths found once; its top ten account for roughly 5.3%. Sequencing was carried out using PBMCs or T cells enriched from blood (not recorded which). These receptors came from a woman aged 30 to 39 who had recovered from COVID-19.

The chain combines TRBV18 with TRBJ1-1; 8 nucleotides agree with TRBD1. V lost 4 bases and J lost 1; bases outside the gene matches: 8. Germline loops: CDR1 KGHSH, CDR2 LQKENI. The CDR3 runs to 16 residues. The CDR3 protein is CASSQPGQVKNTEAFF. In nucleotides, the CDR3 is TGTGCCAGCTCACAGCCGGGACAGGTGAAGAACACTGAAGCTTTCTTT.

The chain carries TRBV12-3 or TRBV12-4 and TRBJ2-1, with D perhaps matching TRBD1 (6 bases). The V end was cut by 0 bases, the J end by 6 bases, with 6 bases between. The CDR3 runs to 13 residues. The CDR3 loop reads CASSLAGGNEQFF. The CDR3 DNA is TGTGCCAGCAGTTTAGCAGGGGGCAATGAGCAGTTCTTC.

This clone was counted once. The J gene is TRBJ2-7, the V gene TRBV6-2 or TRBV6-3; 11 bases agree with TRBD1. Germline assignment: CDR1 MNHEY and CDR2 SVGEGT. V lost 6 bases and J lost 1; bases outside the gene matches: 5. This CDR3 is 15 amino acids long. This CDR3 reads CASSVGTGGSYEQYF. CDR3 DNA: TGTGCCAGCAGCGTTGGGACAGGGGGATCCTACGAGCAGTACTTC.

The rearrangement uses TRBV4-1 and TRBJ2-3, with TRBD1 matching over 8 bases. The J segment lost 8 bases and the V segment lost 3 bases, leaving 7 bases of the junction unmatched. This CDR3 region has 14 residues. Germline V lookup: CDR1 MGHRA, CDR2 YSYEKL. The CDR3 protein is CASSQTGAVGTQYF. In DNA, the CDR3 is TGCGCCAGCAGCCAGACAGGGGCGGTTGGTACGCAGTATTTT.

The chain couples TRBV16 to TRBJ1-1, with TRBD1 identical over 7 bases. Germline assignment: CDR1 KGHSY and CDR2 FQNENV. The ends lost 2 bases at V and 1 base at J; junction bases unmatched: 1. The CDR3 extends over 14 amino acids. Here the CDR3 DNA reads TGTGCCAGCAGCCAAGGGACAGCGAACACTGAAGCTTTCTTT. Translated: CASSQGTANTEAFF.

The DNA of the CDR3 is TGCGCCAGCAGCCAAGAGACAGATTACTATGGCTACACCTTC. It translates to CASSQETDYYGYTF. V gene TRBV4-3 combines with J gene TRBJ1-2, with D perhaps matching TRBD1 (5 bases). In germline, CDR1 is LGHNA, CDR2 YSLEER. V dropped 0 bases and J dropped 3 bases, with 8 bases sitting between them. The length of the CDR3 is 14 residues.

The CDR3: CASSPGATSGGTDTQYF. CDR3 in DNA: TGTGCCAGCAGCCCGGGGGCGACTAGCGGGGGGACAGATACGCAGTATTTT. The chain is built from TRBV11-3 and TRBJ2-3; the match to TRBD2 covers 13 bases. Germline V lookup: CDR1 SGHNT, CDR2 YENEEA. The CDR3 contains 17 residues. V lost 5 bases, J lost 3 bases, and 8 bases stayed unmatched.

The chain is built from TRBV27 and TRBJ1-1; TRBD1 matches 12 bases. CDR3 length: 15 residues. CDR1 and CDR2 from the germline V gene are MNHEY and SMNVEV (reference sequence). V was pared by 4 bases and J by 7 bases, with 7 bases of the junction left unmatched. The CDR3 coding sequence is TGTGCCAGCAGTTCGCCGGGACAGGGGGCAGTTGAAGCTTTCTTT. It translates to CASSSPGQGAVEAFF.

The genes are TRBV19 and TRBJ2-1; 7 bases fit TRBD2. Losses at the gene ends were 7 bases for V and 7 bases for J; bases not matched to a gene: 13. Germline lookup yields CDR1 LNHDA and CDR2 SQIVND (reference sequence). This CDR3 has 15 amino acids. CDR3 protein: CASTRDAGTKNEQFF. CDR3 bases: TGTGCCAGTACTCGGGACGCCGGGACTAAGAATGAGCAGTTCTTC.

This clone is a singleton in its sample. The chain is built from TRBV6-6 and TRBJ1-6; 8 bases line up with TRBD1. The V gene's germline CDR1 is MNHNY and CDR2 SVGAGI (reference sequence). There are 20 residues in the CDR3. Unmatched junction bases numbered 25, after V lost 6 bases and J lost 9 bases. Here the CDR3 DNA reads TGTGCCAGCAGCCCAACCGGGACAGGTGTTGCCCTCGACTCCATTTCACCCCTCCACTTT. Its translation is CASSPTGTGVALDSISPLHF.